This T cell receptor (beta chain) is drawn from a study of blood T cell repertoires in COVID-19. Study details: From the United States, Italy and Spain came samples of acute and convalescent COVID-19. PBMCs, B-cell-depleted T cells, or T cells provided the cDNA or gDNA that made up the material.

CDR1 is SGHAT and CDR2 is FQNNGV in the germline V gene. With 3 bases removed from V and 5 bases from J, the gap between germline ends came to 13 bases. This CDR3 has 14 residues. Original analysis: Amplification of reference gene primers provided the estimated nucleated cell counts. Sequenced by immunoSEQ multiplex PCR; TCRdb stores in-frame clones only, minus some. The DNA was the basis for D and trimming; V, J and clone size are from that table. This sample has around 100,000 clones, with around 86% found just once. This TCR derives from a man between 65 and 85 years old with acute or convalescent COVID-19. V is TRBV11-2 and J is TRBJ1-1; D not resolved. Source material: peripheral blood. The CDR3 here is CASSFKGRGTEAFF. The CDR3 DNA is TGTGCCAGCAGCTTCAAGGGTCGGGGTACTGAAGCTTTCTTT.